The clone carrying this T cell receptor beta chain was seen more than once but under ten times. Its target is not known. The trim removed 5 bases at V and 5 bases at J, leaving 7 bases unmatched. CDR1 is SGHVS and CDR2 is FQNEAQ in the germline V gene. This CDR3 is built from 15 residues. Clones were read by immunoSEQ multiplex PCR, and TCRdb kept only the in-frame ones, dropping some. The sample lists some 200,000 clones, approximately 91% occurring once. This sample was included in a study of T cell responses to AZD1222 COVID-19 vaccine. Whole-study results and caveats: The study found Spike-specific TCR breadth and depth rose after two AZD1222 doses. Without day 14 samples, only post-peak T cell repertoires were studied. Targets within unmutated variant regions were reportedly found for nearly half of spike-specific TCRs.

The sequence derives from an adult in good health. V usage is TRBV7-8 and J usage is TRBJ1-5; 9 nucleotides match TRBD1. Sequenced here: peripheral blood, sampled on day 0 of AZD1222 vaccination. The CDR3 loop reads CASSPGTGIDQPQHF. The CDR3 bases are TGTGCCAGCAGCCCAGGGACAGGGATTGATCAGCCCCAGCATTTT.